What follows is one TCR beta chain and its context. Antigen specificity is unknown. CDR1 SGHRS and CDR2 YFSETQ come from the germline V gene. The CDR3 runs 15 residues. V shed 3 bases and J 1 base; nucleotides not matched to a gene: 5. This sample was taken from a study of T cells after yellow fever vaccination. The wider study: The SMART-Seq v4 Ultra Low Input method served to prepare the low-cell-number fractions.

Making TCR cDNA involved 5'RACE template switching, which added UMIs and a universal primer site. Using its own MiXCR run on the 5' RACE reads, TCRdb lists one record per CDR3 protein. The table records a few hundred thousand distinct CDR3 sequences, 13% of them present only once. Study outcomes and limitations: The secondary T-cell response peaked on day 5, not day 15, but was weaker.

The rearrangement uses TRBV5-1 and TRBJ2-3; 7 bases match TRBD1. This TCR was sampled from a man aged 25-45 years who received the YFV17D yellow fever vaccine. The sequencing used CD4+ T cells sorted from PBMCs, collected 45 days after the yellow fever booster vaccination. In DNA, the CDR3 is TGCGCCAGCAGCTCCCGGGACAGCCGCACAGATACGCAGTATTTT. It is translated as CASSSRDSRTDTQYF.